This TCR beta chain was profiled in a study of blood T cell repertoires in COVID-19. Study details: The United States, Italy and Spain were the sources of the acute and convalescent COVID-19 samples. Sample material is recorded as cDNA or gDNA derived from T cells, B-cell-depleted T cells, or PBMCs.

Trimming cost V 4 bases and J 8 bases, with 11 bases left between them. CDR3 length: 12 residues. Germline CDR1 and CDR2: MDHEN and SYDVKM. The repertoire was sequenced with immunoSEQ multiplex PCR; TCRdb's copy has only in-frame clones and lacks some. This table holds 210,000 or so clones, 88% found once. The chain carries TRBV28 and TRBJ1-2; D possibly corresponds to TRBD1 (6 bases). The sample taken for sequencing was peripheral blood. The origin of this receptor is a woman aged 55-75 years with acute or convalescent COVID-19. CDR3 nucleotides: TGTGCCAGCAGTTCTCCCCAGGGGGGCTACACCTTC. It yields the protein CASSSPQGGYTF.